Below, 9 T cell receptor beta chains from the same sample are listed, as sequenced in a study of molecular identifiers for immune sequencing clone quantification. TCRdb ran MiXCR on the PCR reads and lists one entry per CDR3 protein. The profile shows 45,000 to 55,000 distinct CDR3 sequences, around 34% of them singletons. The sequenced material came from naive CD8+ T cells from blood, with Jurkat cell RNA spiked in. Subset here: FACS-sorted CD8+CD4-CCR7+CD45RA+ naive T cells. These receptors were taken from a human donor in good health. Some libraries in this study had Jurkat cell RNA spiked in.

Ten or more counts support this clonotype. The genes are TRBV6-2 or TRBV6-3 and TRBJ1-1; D unclear. CDR3 length equals 12 residues. The V and J ends lost 5 bases and 4 bases respectively, with 8 bases between them. CDR1 and CDR2 from the germline V gene are MNHEY and SVGEGT. The DNA of the CDR3 is TGTGCCAGCAGTCTCGGACTCACTGAAGCTTTCTTT. This sequence encodes CASSLGLTEAFF.

A few counts support this clonotype. The chain is built from TRBV9 and TRBJ2-3; no definite D call. Germline lookup yields CDR1 SGDLS and CDR2 YYNGEE. This CDR3 is built from 16 residues. Trimming stripped 4 bases from V and 0 bases from J, with 15 bases between. The CDR3 DNA reads as TGTGCCAGCAGCAGGGTAATTCCCTCTAGCACAGATACGCAGTATTTT. Its translation: CASSRVIPSSTDTQYF.

This clonotype showed up many times. This chain uses TRBV6-1 with TRBJ1-2; D unresolved. CDR3 size: 11 residues. The ends were cut back, 1 base at V and 6 bases at J, with 3 bases in the middle. Per germline, CDR1 MNHNS and CDR2 SASEGT. In nucleotides, the CDR3 is TGTGCCAGCAGTGAAGACAATGGCTACACCTTC. This sequence encodes CASSEDNGYTF.

The J gene is TRBJ2-5, the V gene TRBV6-5; D may be TRBD2 (5 bases). The germline V and J ends were trimmed by 4 bases and 3 bases, with 18 bases remaining between them. The germline gives CDR1 MNHEY, CDR2 SVGAGI. The CDR3 contains 16 residues. The CDR3 DNA is TGTGCCAGCAGTTCAGAGGGCTCCGCAAGGGAAGAGACCCAGTACTTC. Translated, it gives CASSSEGSAREETQYF.

The chain couples TRBV5-6 to TRBJ2-2, with no clear D. The CDR3 runs to 15 residues. Germline assignment: CDR1 SGHDT and CDR2 YYEEEE. The V and J ends lost 3 bases and 1 base respectively, with 10 bases between them. CDR3 protein: CASSWKGLNTGELFF. CDR3 DNA sequence: TGTGCCAGCAGCTGGAAAGGGTTGAACACCGGGGAGCTGTTTTTT.

On this clonotype itself: At one end the junction does not follow the germline gene, possibly because of a read error. J is TRBJ1-5 and V is TRBV5-3; D is unclear. TRBV5-3 is marked as an open reading frame, function uncertain. The CDR3 runs to 14 residues. The CDR3 loop is CASSLEGSNQPQHF. CDR3 DNA sequence: TGTGCCAGCAGCTTGGAGGGTAGCAATCAGCCCCAGCATTTT.

About this clonotype itself: With a much larger clone just one base away, this may be a read error. The chain carries TRBV20-1 and TRBJ1-2; tentatively, D is TRBD1 (6 bases). This CDR3 region has 13 residues. Germline V gene data show CDR1 as DFQATT and CDR2 as SNEGSKA (reference sequence). The CDR3 nucleotides are TGCAGTGCCCCCAAGGACAGCTTCTATGGCTACGCCTTC. Translated: CSAPKDSFYGYAF.

This clonotype was counted many times. The chain links TRBV20-1 to TRBJ1-3, with D uncertain. CDR1 is DFQATT, CDR2 SNEGSKA, per germline (reference sequence). V was shortened by 1 base and J by 1 base, with 8 bases between the two germline ends. This CDR3 has 14 residues. CDR3 coding DNA: TGCAGTGCTAGAGTCCGGGAGTCTGGAAACACCATATATTTT. This encodes CSARVRESGNTIYF.

This sequence joins TRBV7-3 and TRBJ2-1; TRBD2 aligns across 7 bases. This CDR3 contains 15 residues. Germline CDR1 and CDR2: SGHTA and FQGTGA. V trimming: 2 bases; J trimming: 4 bases; junction bases outside the gene matches: 5. The CDR3 spells CASSLYPSGYNEQFF. CDR3 nucleotide sequence: TGTGCCAGCAGCTTATACCCTAGCGGTTACAATGAGCAGTTCTTC.